This passage covers 21 T cell receptor beta chains from one sample sequenced in a study of cytomegalovirus exposure and HLA in healthy donors. Method: immunoSEQ multiplex PCR; TCRdb's copy keeps in-frame clones and lacks some. The sample contains 280,000 or so clones, roughly 90% of which appear only once. Sequenced material: PBMCs. The receptors stem from a woman aged 18 to 35 in good health and CMV-seronegative.

This clone was observed once. The chain couples TRBV19 to TRBJ2-7; D call uncertain. The germline V gene encodes CDR1 LNHDA and CDR2 SQIVND (reference sequence). V lost 6 bases, J lost 3 bases, and 9 bases lay in between. This CDR3 spans 12 amino acids. This CDR3 is CASSREDYEQYF. The CDR3 nucleotides read TGTGCCAGTAGCCGCGAGGACTACGAGCAGTACTTC.

The chain carries TRBV7-2 and TRBJ2-7, with 7 positions matching TRBD2. Germline V gives CDR1 SGHTA, CDR2 FQGNSA. The CDR3 consists of 13 residues. J gave up 5 bases and V 0 bases, and 1 base lay outside the gene matches. Here the CDR3 reads CASSLARENEQYF. The CDR3 DNA follows: TGTGCCAGCAGCTTAGCGCGGGAGAACGAGCAGTACTTC.

The rearrangement links TRBV11-2 to TRBJ2-7; D perhaps matches TRBD1 (5 bases). Germline V gives CDR1 SGHAT, CDR2 FQNNGV. The length of the CDR3 is 14 residues. Trimming took 5 bases from V and 2 from J, leaving 13 bases between them. CDR3: CASSEGVYPYEQYF. CDR3 in DNA: TGTGCCAGCAGCGAAGGGGTATATCCCTACGAGCAGTACTTC.

The CDR3 DNA reads as TGTGCCAGCAGTTTATCCGGTAGGAGACTAGAAGTGGAATCAGAGCAGTTCTTC. Translation gives CASSLSGRRLEVESEQFF. This chain links TRBV27 with TRBJ2-1, with D possibly TRBD2 on 6 matching bases. Germline CDR1 reads MNHEY; CDR2 reads SMNVEV (reference sequence). This CDR3 has 18 amino acids. V dropped 0 bases and J dropped 10 bases, with 25 bases sitting between them.

The V gene is TRBV9, the J gene TRBJ1-2; D may be TRBD1 (5 bases). The V end lost 4 bases, the J end lost 0 bases, and 13 bases lay between the germline ends. Germline CDR1 SGDLS, CDR2 YYNGEE. This CDR3 is built from 15 residues. The CDR3 nucleotides read TGTGCCAGCAGCTCCGGGACGGGGGCTAACTATGGCTACACCTTC. Translating it yields CASSSGTGANYGYTF.

This chain joins TRBV5-6 and TRBJ2-1, with D possibly TRBD2 on 5 matching bases. V lost 2 bases and J 1 base, leaving 10 bases between the germline ends. Germline V CDR1 and CDR2: SGHDT, YYEEEE. The CDR3 is 15 residues long. CDR3 sequence reads: CASSFGRRSYNEQFF. CDR3 DNA: TGTGCCAGCAGCTTCGGCAGGAGGTCCTACAATGAGCAGTTCTTC.

The rearrangement joins TRBV9 to TRBJ2-1; 11 positions agree with TRBD2. The V segment lost 3 bases and the J segment 4 bases; nucleotides outside the gene matches: 3. CDR1 and CDR2 (germline): SGDLS, YYNGEE. This CDR3 spans 15 amino acids. CDR3 protein: CASSGRLAGYNEQFF. CDR3 sequence (DNA): TGTGCCAGCAGCGGACGACTAGCGGGGTACAATGAGCAGTTCTTC.

The chain combines TRBV18 with TRBJ2-6, with D possibly matching TRBD1 (6 bases). The CDR3 has 24 residues. Germline CDR1 reads KGHSH; CDR2 reads LQKENI. Between the trimmed V and J ends, which lost 4 bases and 0 bases, there was a span of 34 bases. CDR3 sequence reads: CASSRDGDITGSSTTSSGANVLTF. DNA for the CDR3: TGTGCCAGCTCACGCGACGGGGACATAACAGGGTCAAGTACCACATCCTCTGGGGCCAACGTCCTGACTTTC.

This chain links TRBV10-1 with TRBJ2-1; 15 bases align to TRBD2. This CDR3 is built from 19 residues. Germline CDR1 is WNHNN and CDR2 is SYGVQD (reference sequence). V was clipped by 0 bases and J by 6 bases; unmatched bases: 9. CDR3 region: CASSESRGLAGGRSNEQFF. CDR3 DNA sequence: TGCGCCAGCAGTGAGTCCAGGGGACTAGCGGGAGGACGTAGCAATGAGCAGTTCTTC.

The V call is TRBV7-3, the J call TRBJ1-1; the D gene is possibly TRBD1 (6 bases). The CDR3 is made up of 14 amino acids. V was cut by 1 base and J by 5 bases, with 11 bases left in between. Germline CDR1 reads SGHTA; CDR2 reads FQGTGA. CDR3 coding DNA: TGTGCCAGCAGCTTAAAGGGAGGGGGAACTGAAGCTTTCTTT. The encoded protein is CASSLKGGGTEAFF. Complete variable domain (other parts from reference TRBV7-3 and TRBJ1-1): GAGVSQTPSNKVTEKGKYVELRCDPISGHTALYWYRQSLGQGPEFLIYFQGTGAADDSGLPNDRFFAVRPEGSVSTLKIQRTERGDSAVYLCASSLKGGGTEAFFGQGTRLTVV.

This chain uses TRBV27 with TRBJ1-5, with a possible D match to TRBD1 (5 bases). V was clipped by 4 bases and J by 5 bases, with 6 bases between them. CDR1 is MNHEY and CDR2 is SMNVEV in the germline V gene (reference sequence). The CDR3 has 12 amino acids. CDR3: CASSSRDQPQHF. CDR3 in DNA: TGTGCCAGCAGTTCCAGGGATCAGCCCCAGCATTTT.

The chain links TRBV28 to TRBJ1-2; D remains ambiguous. There are 14 residues in the CDR3. CDR1 and CDR2 (germline): MDHEN, SYDVKM. Trimming removed 3 bases from V and 7 bases from J, with 15 bases in between. The CDR3 reads CASSLPGVASGYTF. In DNA form, the CDR3 reads TGTGCCAGCAGTTTGCCCGGGGTAGCCTCTGGCTACACCTTC.

This sequence joins TRBV7-3 and TRBJ2-1; 14 bases agree with TRBD2. Germline V gives CDR1 SGHTA, CDR2 FQGTGA. This CDR3 comprises 18 residues. V lost 1 base, J lost 7 bases, and 9 bases stayed unmatched. CDR3 bases: TGTGCCAGCAGCTTAATTCCGGGACTAGCGGGAGTGAGGAATGAGCAGTTCTTC. Its translation: CASSLIPGLAGVRNEQFF.

The rearrangement links TRBV27 to TRBJ1-4; 10 bases align to TRBD1. This CDR3 spans 15 amino acids. CDR1 and CDR2 (germline): MNHEY, SMNVEV (reference sequence). With 6 bases clipped from V and 8 bases from J, the junction kept 9 bases outside the gene matches. The CDR3 loop reads CASSLRGTGAEKLFF. The CDR3 nucleotides are TGTGCCAGCAGCTTGAGGGGGACAGGGGCCGAAAAACTGTTTTTT.

The V call is TRBV11-2, the J call TRBJ2-7; weak D call: TRBD1 (5 bases). The CDR3 is 15 amino acids. The germline CDR1 and CDR2 sequences are SGHAT and FQNNGV. Trimming shortened V by 1 base and J by 4 bases, and 14 bases separated the two germline ends. CDR3 residues: CASSLVPQGLYEQYF. The CDR3 nucleotides read TGTGCCAGCAGCTTAGTTCCTCAGGGCCTATACGAGCAGTACTTC.

V and J are TRBV2 and TRBJ2-7; possibly TRBD1 for D (6 bases). V lost 6 bases, J lost 5 bases, and 14 bases lay in between. The CDR3 is 13 residues long. Germline lookup yields CDR1 SNHLY and CDR2 FYNNEI. CDR3 protein: CASRKGVTDEQYF. DNA of the CDR3: TGTGCCAGCAGGAAGGGGGTTACGGACGAGCAGTACTTC.

The chain has TRBV5-6 and TRBJ2-7, with D unclear. Germline-derived CDR1 and CDR2 are SGHDT and YYEEEE. This CDR3 comprises 13 residues. V was pared by 0 bases and J by 6 bases, with 10 bases between. CDR3 nucleotide sequence: TGTGCCAGCAGCTTGGGACACCCGATCGAGCAGTACTTC. It specifies CASSLGHPIEQYF.

The rearrangement uses TRBV7-2 and TRBJ2-1; TRBD1 aligns across 9 bases. The V and J ends lost 3 bases and 7 bases, in that order; junction bases with no gene match: 7. In germline, CDR1 is SGHTA, CDR2 FQGNSA. The CDR3 extends over 15 amino acids. CDR3 amino acids: CASSFDRQGGNEQFF. DNA for the CDR3: TGTGCCAGCAGCTTCGACCGACAGGGGGGTAATGAGCAGTTCTTC.

The chain couples TRBV9 to TRBJ2-7, with TRBD2 matching 8 bases. CDR1 SGDLS and CDR2 YYNGEE come from the germline V gene. CDR3 length equals 14 residues. Germline trimming cut 4 bases from V and 2 bases from J; bases unmatched to any gene: 5. CDR3 amino acids: CASSSAGGPYEQYF. The CDR3 DNA reads as TGTGCCAGCAGCTCGGCGGGGGGACCCTACGAGCAGTACTTC. The full variable domain, completed using reference TRBV9 and TRBJ2-7, is DSGVTQTPKHLITATGQRVTLRCSPRSGDLSVYWYQQSLDQGLQFLIQYYNGEERAKGNILERFSAQQFPDLHSELNLSSLELGDSALYFCASSSAGGPYEQYFGPGTRLTVT.

The chain is built from TRBV27 and TRBJ1-3; D is uncertain. Trimming removed 0 bases at V and 3 bases at J, with 12 bases between. The germline V gene has CDR1 MNHEY and CDR2 SMNVEV (reference sequence). The CDR3 is made up of 16 amino acids. The CDR3 spells CASSLSIPGSGNTIYF. CDR3 nucleotides: TGTGCCAGCAGTTTATCGATTCCGGGAAGTGGAAACACCATATATTTT.

This chain uses TRBV6-5 with TRBJ2-1; D might be TRBD1 (6 bases). The CDR3 is made up of 14 amino acids. Per the germline V gene, CDR1 is MNHEY and CDR2 is SVGAGI. Trimming left V 2 bases short and J 6 bases short, with 11 bases between. The DNA of the CDR3 is TGTGCCAGCAGTTACACCTCGGACAGCAATGAGCAGTTCTTC. This gives the protein CASSYTSDSNEQFF.